This T cell receptor beta chain was profiled in a study of cytomegalovirus exposure and HLA in healthy donors (dated by TCRdb to about 2017). In the study overall: An earlier analysis of approximately 550 of the donors reported roughly 270 Gb of sequence data and 117 million unique TCR beta sequences from about 200 million T cells. A later analysis re-examined previously published TCR beta repertoires from just over 650 donors and added high-resolution HLA genotyping to investigate patterns of TCR occurrence. Typing coverage varied by locus: roughly 629-630 donors for A, B, C, DRB1 and DQB1; 500 to 550 for DQA1; 600 to 610 for DPA1; about 450 for DPB1. HLA typing included class I and class II loci at four-digit resolution. Of the approximately 400 genotyped donors, 80% to 90% were placed in the genetic ancestry cluster associated with self-reported Caucasian donors. An earlier analysis of some 500 of the donors used high-throughput TCR beta sequencing to judge whether each TCR beta V gene segment behaved as functional or pseudogenic. On average, roughly 240,000 unique TCR beta nucleotide sequences were sequenced per donor among a few hundred genotyped donors of the cohort, with 15% to 20% of those sequences being non-productive. Approximately 310 gigabases of sequencing data and 78 million or so unique TCR sequences were included in an early release covering roughly 600 HLA-typed donors. Donor age, sex, ethnicity and CMV serostatus were compiled together with the repertoire data. The aim of the study was to test whether cataloging public T cell receptors could identify signatures of past pathogen exposure. Genome-wide SNP genotypes for about 65% of the roughly 670 donors were used in a later genetic analysis, which treated that subset as a discovery cohort. Five DR-DQ haplotypes were handled as single units for association and clustering because linkage in the cohort was strong. Besides the first cohort of approximately 710 subjects, a separate validation cohort made up of about 120 different subjects was used. In the later analysis, no new phenotypic data were used to find candidate immune exposures; instead, reliance was placed on TCR beta sequences and their occurrence across donors. To predict cytomegalovirus infection status, the study combined high-throughput TCR immunosequencing, statistical association of individual TCRs with disease status, and machine learning. The study profiled the T cell repertoires of 500 to 800 subjects by immunosequencing and related them to cytomegalovirus serostatus. All discovery cohort repertoires had been generated using a single sequencing platform. The research as a whole found: Three of the identified cytomegalovirus-associated TCR beta chains were confirmed in vitro to be specific for cytomegalovirus antigens. When HLA alleles, especially DR and DQ, strongly co-occurred, TCR associations were difficult to assign to individual alleles. This cohort had only TCR beta chains sequenced, and the lack of alpha or paired-chain data limited which features could be detected. Compared with equally common non-associated chains, HLA-associated TCR beta chains in a later analysis were more clonally expanded and had lower generation probabilities. A further reported finding was that TCR beta sequences accurately predicted the HLA-A and HLA-B alleles for most subjects in the first cohort. Seventeen rarely observed V segments, including chromosome 9 orphons, were excluded from the earlier analysis of about 610 of the donors because counts were too low. A later analysis found that TCR association rates varied across HLA loci, with DRB1 alleles showing the most associated TCRs and HLA-C alleles the fewest. Because HLA typing was unavailable for some donors at each locus, only the typed subset was used in association tests. An association between a missense DCLRE1C variant and V-gene and J-gene trimming of TCR beta chains was found in a later genetic analysis and replicated in an independent cohort. An earlier analysis of around 600 of the donors showed that most TCR beta V segments appeared in productive rearrangements either about 87% or about 30% of the time, which broadly matched IMGT annotations. CMV serostatus was the only immune exposure information available for the cohort. The 87-base-pair reads could not distinguish some IMGT-functional V segments, including TRBV6-2 and TRBV6-3, so those segments were excluded. Most CMV-associated TCR beta chains appeared to be HLA-restricted in a later analysis, and the HLA associations seemed to be driven largely by CMV exposure. In the study, about 150 TCR beta chains were listed as associated with cytomegalovirus. Across donors, most TCR sequences were observed very rarely, whereas some public TCRs were present in many individuals. Compared with the roughly 600-donor mean, donors in an Asian-associated ancestry cluster had fewer N-insertions in productive TCRs, according to a later genetic analysis. According to the authors, the approach could potentially be generalized to other disease states and immunological phenotypes. Linkage disequilibrium might explain the correlated functional status among segregating V segments, but an unknown experimental factor could not be ruled out. A group of highly shared sequence variants was considered likely to be a technical artifact of the sequencing pipeline. The classifier was reported to diagnose cytomegalovirus status with high specificity and sensitivity in both the original and validation cohorts. A later analysis associated 16,951 TCR beta sequences with specific HLA alleles at a false discovery rate of 0.05. Sequencing depth was assumed to be roughly uniform across donors in the presence/absence analyses, though that assumption may not hold. Several of the top co-occurrence clusters appeared to be linked to parvovirus B19, influenza, CMV and Epstein-Barr virus, according to a later analysis.

V is cut back by 5 bases and J by 0 bases, with 7 bases in the junction unmatched. The CDR3 starts with the cysteine, ends with the phenylalanine, and has 16 residues. The sequence is cut down to CDR3 DNA, 48 bases in frame from base 1. From a lookup of the germline V gene, CDR1 and CDR2 are SGHVS and FNYEAQ. This clone showed up just a few times. The antigen it recognizes is unknown. Nothing much larger sits one base from this clone, and base qualities are not available. The receptor library was made with the immunoSEQ multiplex PCR assay. The multiplex PCR relied on a mix of 60 forward primers for TCR Vbeta segments and 13 reverse primers for TCR Jbeta segments. The CDR3 region of rearranged TCR beta genes was amplified from genomic DNA with a multiplex PCR assay. The amplified TCR beta libraries were sequenced on the Illumina HiSeq System as 87-base-pair reads. Per the authors' processing: Across the 670 or so repertoires, a later analysis counted tens of millions of unique TCR beta chains, roughly 11 million of which were shared by at least two donors. Raw reads were error-corrected and collapsed into unique sequences by a nearest-neighbor algorithm in which closely related sequences were merged to remove PCR and sequencing errors. CDR3 sequences were aligned to IMGT reference sequences to assign V, D and J gene segments. For a sequence to be retained, at least a six-nucleotide match to both a V gene segment and a J gene segment was required. Rearrangements were called productive when the CDR3 lacked stop codons and stayed in frame with V and J; all others were non-productive. Following IMGT convention, CDR3 was defined as the stretch from the second conserved V-encoded cysteine up to the conserved J-encoded phenylalanine. The earlier analysis of about 610 of the donors excluded sequences that lacked an unambiguous match to a single V gene segment. In an earlier analysis of approximately 590 of the donors, V segments were called functional above 56.7% productive rearrangements and were called segregating when the between-donor standard deviation exceeded 5%. A statistical classification framework was built to diagnose cytomegalovirus status from the catalog of TCR beta chain sequences. V and J gene assignment, in a later analysis, came from comparing TCR nucleotide sequences with IMGT/GENE-DB human TR gene sequences. A later analysis assigned CDR3 sequences and most-parsimonious VDJ recombination scenarios with the TCRdist pipeline. A later analysis defined each TCR beta chain by its CDR3 amino acid sequence plus V-gene family, and excluded reads lacking a unique V-gene family. To address suspected cross-contamination and a sequencing artifact, a later analysis removed a few hundred highly shared, low-generation-probability nucleotide sequences. In a later analysis, a clonal expansion index for each public chain was calculated from normalized within-repertoire ranks of inferred template counts. A later analysis computed generation probabilities with a VDJ recombination model fitted to out-of-frame rearrangements, and checked the results against IGoR. Hypergeometric tests were used in a later analysis to score TCR-TCR, TCR-HLA and TCR-CMV co-occurrence, with a repertoire-size bias correction applied to the TCR pairs. A later analysis estimated false discovery rates by permuting HLA or CMV assignments 20 times. In a later analysis, co-occurring TCRs were grouped with DBSCAN, and TCRdist sequence similarity was added when clustering was performed within HLA-allele-positive subsets. Repertoires with fewer than 30,000 or more than 120,000 public chains were left out of co-occurrence clustering, as were five repertoires with anomalous nucleotide sharing. TCRdb provides this immuneACCESS table in a form limited to in-frame rearrangements. Some clones are lacking; in checked studies, under half of them reflect an unresolved V gene, and why the rest are absent is not known. Clonal size and the V and J genes are those of that table, whereas D and trimming came from the DNA. In this sample the table shows some 100,000 clones, under 80% of which occur a single time. The biggest ten clones account for 4% of the sample.

The cohort was made up of roughly 670 healthy bone marrow donors. Cohort members were all nominally healthy when sampled, although unrecorded immune exposures were likely present. The donor tested CMV seropositive and was one of the 289 seropositive cohort members. Each donor provided a peripheral blood sample, and peripheral blood mononuclear cells were used for TCR beta sequencing. Genomic DNA was extracted from the blood cell samples with the Qiagen DNeasy Blood Extraction Kit. This TCR was recovered from a woman in her 50s in good health and CMV-seropositive. The chain is assembled from TRBV7-6 and TRBJ2-7; 10 bases in the middle match TRBD2. Sequenced input: PBMCs. The DNA sequence reads TGTGCCAGCAGCCTGGGGGCTAGCGGGGGCTCCTACGAGCAGTACTTC. Its protein product is CASSLGASGGSYEQYF.